This T cell receptor beta chain was captured in a study of blood T cell repertoires in COVID-19. TCRdb's copy holds only in-frame clones and misses some; the assay was immunoSEQ multiplex PCR. The top ten clones hold 3.5% to 4% of a sample with 200,000 to 250,000 clones, approximately 77% of them seen once. CDR3 length: 15 residues. Germline-derived CDR1 and CDR2 are KGHSH and LQKENI. Trimming removed 3 bases from V and 4 bases from J, with 15 bases in between. The rearrangement links TRBV18 to TRBJ1-2; no clear D gene. Specimen: peripheral blood. The clonotype was recovered from a woman aged 80 or over with acute or convalescent COVID-19. The CDR3: CASSPLGEGFYGYTF. The CDR3 DNA sequence: TGTGCCAGCTCACCTCTCGGGGAAGGGTTCTATGGCTACACCTTC.